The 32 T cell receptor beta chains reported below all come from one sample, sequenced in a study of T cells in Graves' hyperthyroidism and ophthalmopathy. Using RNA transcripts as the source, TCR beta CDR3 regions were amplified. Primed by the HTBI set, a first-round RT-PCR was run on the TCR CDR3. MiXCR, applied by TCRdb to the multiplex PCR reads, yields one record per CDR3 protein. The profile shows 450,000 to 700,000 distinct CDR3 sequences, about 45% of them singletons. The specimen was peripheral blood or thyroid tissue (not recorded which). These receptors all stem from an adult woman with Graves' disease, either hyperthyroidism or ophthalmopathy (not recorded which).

CDR3: CAISERGGYTF. CDR3 nucleotides: TGTGCCATCAGTGAGAGGGGTGGCTACACCTTC. The chain employs TRBV10-3 and TRBJ1-2; tentative D call: TRBD1 (5 bases). The CDR3 sequence is 11 residues long. V lost 2 bases, J lost 7 bases, and 5 bases lay in between. Germline CDR1 reads ENHRY; CDR2 reads SYGVKD.

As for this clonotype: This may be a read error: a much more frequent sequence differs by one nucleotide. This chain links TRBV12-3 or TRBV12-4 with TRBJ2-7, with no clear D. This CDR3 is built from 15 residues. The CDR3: CASSLIGDINYERYF. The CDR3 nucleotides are TGTGCCAGCAGTTTAATCGGCGACATAAACTACGAGCGGTACTTC.

Written as DNA, the CDR3 is TGTGCCAGCAGCTTAGTCTCGAACAGGGACCAGTTCTTC. It is translated as CASSLVSNRDQFF. J is TRBJ2-5 and V is TRBV7-2; TRBD1 might be the D (6 bases). The end of the DNA aligns better with TRBJ2-1, so the J call may be wrong. Germline V gene sequence: CDR1 SGHTA, CDR2 FQGNSA. The CDR3 contains 13 residues.

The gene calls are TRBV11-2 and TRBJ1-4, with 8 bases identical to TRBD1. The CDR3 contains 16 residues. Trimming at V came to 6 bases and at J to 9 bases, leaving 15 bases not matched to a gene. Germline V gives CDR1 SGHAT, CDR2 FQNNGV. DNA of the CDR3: TGTGCCAGCAGTGAGTCTATTGGACAGGGCAAAAAAAAACTGTTTTTT. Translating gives CASSESIGQGKKKLFF.

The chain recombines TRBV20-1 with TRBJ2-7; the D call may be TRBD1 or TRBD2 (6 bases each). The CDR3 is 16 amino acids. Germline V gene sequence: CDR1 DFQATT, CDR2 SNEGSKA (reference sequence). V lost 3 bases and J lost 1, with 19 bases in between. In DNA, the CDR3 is TGCAGTGCTAGGGGGGTGGGGGGCGCCGGATCCTACGAGCAGTACTTC. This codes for CSARGVGGAGSYEQYF.

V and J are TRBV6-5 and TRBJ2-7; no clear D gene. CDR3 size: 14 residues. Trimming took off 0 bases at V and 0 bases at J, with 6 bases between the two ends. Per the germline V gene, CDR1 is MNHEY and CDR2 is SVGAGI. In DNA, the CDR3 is TGTGCCAGCAGTTACTCGACGGACTCCTACGAGCAGTACTTC. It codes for CASSYSTDSYEQYF.

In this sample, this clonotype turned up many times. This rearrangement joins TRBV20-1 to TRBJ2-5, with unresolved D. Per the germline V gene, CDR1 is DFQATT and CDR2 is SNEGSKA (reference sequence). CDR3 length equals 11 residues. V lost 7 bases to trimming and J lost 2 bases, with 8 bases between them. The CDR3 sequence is CSVYSQETQYF. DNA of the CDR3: TGCAGTGTGTACAGTCAAGAGACCCAGTACTTC.

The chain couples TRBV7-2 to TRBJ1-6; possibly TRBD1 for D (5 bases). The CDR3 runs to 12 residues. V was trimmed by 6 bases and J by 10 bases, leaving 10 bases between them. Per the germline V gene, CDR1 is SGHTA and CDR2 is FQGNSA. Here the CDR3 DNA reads TGTGCCAGCAGGCTGGGGCAATCACCCCTCCACTTT. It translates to CASRLGQSPLHF.

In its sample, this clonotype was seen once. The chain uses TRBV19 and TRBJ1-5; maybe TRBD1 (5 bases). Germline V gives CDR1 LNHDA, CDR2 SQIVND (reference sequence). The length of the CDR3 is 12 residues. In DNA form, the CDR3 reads TGTGCTAGAGGGGTTAACAATCAGCCCCAGCATTTT. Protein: CARGVNNQPQHF.

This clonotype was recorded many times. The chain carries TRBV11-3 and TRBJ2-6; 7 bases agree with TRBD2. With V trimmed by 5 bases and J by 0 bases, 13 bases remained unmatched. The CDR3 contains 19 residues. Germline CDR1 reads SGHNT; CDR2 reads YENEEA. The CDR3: CASSPGGSSTISGANVLTF. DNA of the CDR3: TGTGCCAGCAGCCCCGGGGGGTCCAGCACCATCTCTGGGGCCAACGTCCTGACTTTC.

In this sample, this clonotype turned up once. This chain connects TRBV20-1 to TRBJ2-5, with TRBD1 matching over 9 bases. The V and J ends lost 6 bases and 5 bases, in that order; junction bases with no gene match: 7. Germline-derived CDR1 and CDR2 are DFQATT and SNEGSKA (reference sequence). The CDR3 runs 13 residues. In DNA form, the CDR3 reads TGCAGTGCCAGTGACAGGGGGTGGGAGACCCAGTACTTC. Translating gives CSASDRGWETQYF.

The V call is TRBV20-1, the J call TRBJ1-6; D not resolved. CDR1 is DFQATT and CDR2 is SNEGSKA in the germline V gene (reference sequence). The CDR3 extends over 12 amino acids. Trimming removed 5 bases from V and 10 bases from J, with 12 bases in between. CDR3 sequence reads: CSAADRESPLHF. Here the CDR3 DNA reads TGCAGTGCTGCGGACCGAGAATCACCCCTCCACTTT.

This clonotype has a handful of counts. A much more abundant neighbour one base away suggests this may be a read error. CDR3 amino acids: CASSRTSGRACEQYF. The DNA for the CDR3 is TGTGCCAGCAGCAGAACTAGCGGGAGGGCCTGCGAGCAGTACTTC. This rearrangement joins TRBV7-2 to TRBJ2-7, with 13 positions matching TRBD2. Germline loops: CDR1 SGHTA, CDR2 FQGNSA. V dropped 5 bases and J dropped 6; count of bases not matched to a gene: 7. The CDR3 loop spans 15 amino acids.

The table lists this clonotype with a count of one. CDR3 amino acids: CATSPGGGSQPQHF. CDR3 DNA sequence: TGTGCCACCAGCCCAGGGGGTGGAAGTCAGCCCCAGCATTTT. The chain links TRBV24-1 to TRBJ1-5; 7 bases match TRBD1. The germline CDR1 and CDR2 sequences are KGHDR and SFDVKD. V gave up 7 bases and J gave up 6 bases; unmatched junction bases: 8. The CDR3 covers 14 residues.

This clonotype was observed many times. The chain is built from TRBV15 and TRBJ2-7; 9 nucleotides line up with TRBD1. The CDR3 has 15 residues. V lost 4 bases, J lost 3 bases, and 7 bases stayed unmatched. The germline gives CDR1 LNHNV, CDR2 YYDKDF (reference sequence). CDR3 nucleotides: TGTGCCACCAGCACCAAGGGACAGGGCGTCTACGAGCAGTACTTC. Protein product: CATSTKGQGVYEQYF.

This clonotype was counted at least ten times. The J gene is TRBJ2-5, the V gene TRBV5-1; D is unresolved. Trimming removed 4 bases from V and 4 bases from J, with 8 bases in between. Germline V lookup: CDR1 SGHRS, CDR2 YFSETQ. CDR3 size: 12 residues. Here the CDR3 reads CASSRDAETQYF. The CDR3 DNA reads TGCGCCAGCAGCAGGGATGCAGAGACCCAGTACTTC.

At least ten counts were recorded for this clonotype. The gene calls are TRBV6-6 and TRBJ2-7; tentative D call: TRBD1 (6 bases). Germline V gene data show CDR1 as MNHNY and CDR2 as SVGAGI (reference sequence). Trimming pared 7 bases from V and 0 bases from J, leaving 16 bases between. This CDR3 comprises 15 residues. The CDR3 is CASTRDGQSSYEQYF. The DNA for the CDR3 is TGTGCCAGCACCCGAGACGGACAGAGCTCCTACGAGCAGTACTTC.

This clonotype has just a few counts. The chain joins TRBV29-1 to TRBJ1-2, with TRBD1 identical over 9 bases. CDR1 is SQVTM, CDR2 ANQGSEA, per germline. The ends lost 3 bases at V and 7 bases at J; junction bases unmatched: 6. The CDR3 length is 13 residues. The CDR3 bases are TGCAGCGTTGATATGGGGACAGGGTTTGGCTACACCTTC. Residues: CSVDMGTGFGYTF.

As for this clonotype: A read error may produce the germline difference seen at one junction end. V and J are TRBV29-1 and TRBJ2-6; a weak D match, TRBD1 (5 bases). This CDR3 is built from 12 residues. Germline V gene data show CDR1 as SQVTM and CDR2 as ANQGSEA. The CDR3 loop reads CSVREGADVLTF. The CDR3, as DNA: TGCAGCGTCAGGGAAGGGGCCGACGTCCTGACTTTC.

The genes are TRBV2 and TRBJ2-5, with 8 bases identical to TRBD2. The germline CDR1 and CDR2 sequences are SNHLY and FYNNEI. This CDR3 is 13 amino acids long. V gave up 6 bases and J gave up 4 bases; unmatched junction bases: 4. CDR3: CASRGLAGETQYF. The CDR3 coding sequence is TGTGCCAGCAGGGGTCTAGCGGGAGAGACCCAGTACTTC.

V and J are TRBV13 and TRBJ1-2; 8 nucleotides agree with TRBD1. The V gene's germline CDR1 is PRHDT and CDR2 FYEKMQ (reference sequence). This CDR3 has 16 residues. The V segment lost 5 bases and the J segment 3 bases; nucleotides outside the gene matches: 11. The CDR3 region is CASSPSRDRTDYGYTF. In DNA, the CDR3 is TGTGCCAGCAGCCCCTCGCGGGACAGGACCGACTATGGCTACACCTTC.

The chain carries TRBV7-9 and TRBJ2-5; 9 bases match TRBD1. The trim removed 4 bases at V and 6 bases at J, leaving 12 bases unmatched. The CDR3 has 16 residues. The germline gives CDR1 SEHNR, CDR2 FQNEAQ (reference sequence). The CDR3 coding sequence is TGTGCCAGCAGCTCACCCAGGGACAGGGACGAGAAGACCCAGTACTTC. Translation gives CASSSPRDRDEKTQYF.

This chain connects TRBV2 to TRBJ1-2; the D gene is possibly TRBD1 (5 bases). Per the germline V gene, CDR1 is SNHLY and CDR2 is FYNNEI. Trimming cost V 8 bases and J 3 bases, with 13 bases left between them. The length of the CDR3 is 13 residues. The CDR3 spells CASLGGVDYGYTF. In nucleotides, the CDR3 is TGTGCCAGCCTGGGGGGGGTGGACTATGGCTACACCTTC.

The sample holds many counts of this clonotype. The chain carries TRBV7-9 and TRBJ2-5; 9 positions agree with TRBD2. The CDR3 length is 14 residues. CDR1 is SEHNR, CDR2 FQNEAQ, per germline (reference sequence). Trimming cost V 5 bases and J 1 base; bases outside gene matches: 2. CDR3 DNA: TGTGCCAGCAGCCCTAGCGGGACCCAAGAGACCCAGTACTTC. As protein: CASSPSGTQETQYF.

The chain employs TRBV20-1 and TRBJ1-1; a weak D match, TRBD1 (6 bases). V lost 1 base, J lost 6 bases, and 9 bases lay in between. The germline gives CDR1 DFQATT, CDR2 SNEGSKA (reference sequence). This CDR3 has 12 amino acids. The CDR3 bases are TGCAGTGCTAGAGGGACAGTCTCTGAAGCTTTCTTT. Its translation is CSARGTVSEAFF.

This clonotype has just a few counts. This CDR3 is CASSQDSGSYEQYF. DNA for the CDR3: TGTGCCAGCAGCCAAGATTCCGGGTCCTACGAGCAGTACTTC. The chain uses TRBV3-1 and TRBJ2-7; D remains unclear. Trimming took off 0 bases at V and 1 base at J, with 7 bases between the two ends. The CDR3 covers 14 residues. Looked up from germline, CDR1 is LGHDT and CDR2 is YNNKEL (reference sequence).

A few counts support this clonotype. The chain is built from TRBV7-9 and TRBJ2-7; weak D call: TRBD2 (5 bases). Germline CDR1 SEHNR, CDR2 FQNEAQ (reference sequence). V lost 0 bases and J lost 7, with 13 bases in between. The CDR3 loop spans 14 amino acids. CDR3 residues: CASSLAPDSREQYF. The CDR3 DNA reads TGTGCCAGCAGCTTAGCGCCGGACTCCCGGGAGCAGTACTTC.

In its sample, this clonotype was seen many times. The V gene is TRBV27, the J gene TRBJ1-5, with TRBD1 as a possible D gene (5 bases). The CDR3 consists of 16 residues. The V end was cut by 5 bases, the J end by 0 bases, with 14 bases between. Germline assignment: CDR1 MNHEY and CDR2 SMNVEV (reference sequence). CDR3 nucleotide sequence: TGTGCCAGCAGTCCGCGGGACTCCAATAGCAATCAGCCCCAGCATTTT. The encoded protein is CASSPRDSNSNQPQHF.

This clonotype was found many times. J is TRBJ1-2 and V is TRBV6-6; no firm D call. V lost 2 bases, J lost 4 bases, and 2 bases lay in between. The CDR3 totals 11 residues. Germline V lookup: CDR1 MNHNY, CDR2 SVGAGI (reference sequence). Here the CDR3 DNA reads TGTGCCAGCAGTTACGCCTATGGCTACACCTTC. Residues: CASSYAYGYTF.

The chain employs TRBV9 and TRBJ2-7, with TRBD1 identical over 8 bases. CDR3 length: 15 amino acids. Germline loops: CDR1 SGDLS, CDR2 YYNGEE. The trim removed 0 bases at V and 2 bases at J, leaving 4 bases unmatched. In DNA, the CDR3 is TGTGCCAGCAGCGTAGACGGGACAGGCACCTACGAGCAGTACTTC. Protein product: CASSVDGTGTYEQYF.

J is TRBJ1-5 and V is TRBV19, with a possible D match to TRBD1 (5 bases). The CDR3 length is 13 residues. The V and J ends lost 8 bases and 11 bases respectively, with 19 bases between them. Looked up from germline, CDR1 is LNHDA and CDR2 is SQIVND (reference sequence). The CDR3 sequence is CASSPTRGETQHF. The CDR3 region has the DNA TGTGCCAGTTCACCAACGAGGGGAGAGACCCAGCATTTT.

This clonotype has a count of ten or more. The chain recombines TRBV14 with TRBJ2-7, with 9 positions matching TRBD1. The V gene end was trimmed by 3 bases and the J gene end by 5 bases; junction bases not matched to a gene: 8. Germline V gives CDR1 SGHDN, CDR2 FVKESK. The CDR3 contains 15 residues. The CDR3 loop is CASSHGVQGAHEQYF. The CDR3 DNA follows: TGTGCCAGCAGCCACGGGGTACAGGGGGCCCACGAGCAGTACTTC.